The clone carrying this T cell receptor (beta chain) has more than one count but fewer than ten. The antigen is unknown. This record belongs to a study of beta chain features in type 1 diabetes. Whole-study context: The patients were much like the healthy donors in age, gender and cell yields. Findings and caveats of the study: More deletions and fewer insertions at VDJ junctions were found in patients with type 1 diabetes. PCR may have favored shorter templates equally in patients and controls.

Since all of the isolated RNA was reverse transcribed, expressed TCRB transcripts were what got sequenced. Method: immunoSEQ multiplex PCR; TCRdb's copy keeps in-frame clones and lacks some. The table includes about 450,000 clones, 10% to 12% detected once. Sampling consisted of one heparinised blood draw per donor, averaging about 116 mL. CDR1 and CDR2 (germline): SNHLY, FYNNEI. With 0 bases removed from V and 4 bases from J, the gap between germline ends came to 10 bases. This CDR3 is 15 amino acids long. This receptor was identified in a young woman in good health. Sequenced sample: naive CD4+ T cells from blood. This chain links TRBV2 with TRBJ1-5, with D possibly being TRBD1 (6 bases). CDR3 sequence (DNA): TGTGCCAGCAGTGAAGCAGGACAGAGTAATCAGCCCCAGCATTTT. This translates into CASSEAGQSNQPQHF.